Following are 22 T cell receptor beta chains from one sample sequenced in a study of OX40 agonist ivuxolimab in advanced cancers. Assay used: immunoSEQ multiplex PCR; TCRdb lists only in-frame clones, some missing. The sample comprises about 90,000 clones, around 89% of which are singletons, and around 7% rests with the top ten. The sequenced sample was CD4+ or CD8+ T cells sorted from blood, obtained in a trial of the OX40 agonist ivuxolimab. The receptors were gathered from an adult with an advanced solid tumor such as melanoma, head and neck, liver or kidney cancer.

The rearrangement links TRBV6-5 to TRBJ1-1; weak D call: TRBD1 (5 bases). V lost 0 bases, J lost 4 bases, and 12 bases lay in between. The CDR3 contains 15 residues. Germline-derived CDR1 and CDR2 are MNHEY and SVGAGI. The CDR3 loop is CASSYSEGRSTEAFF. The DNA for the CDR3 is TGTGCCAGCAGTTACTCGGAGGGGCGGAGCACTGAAGCTTTCTTT.

The chain recombines TRBV10-3 with TRBJ1-5; D remains unclear. Germline CDR1 is ENHRY and CDR2 is SYGVKD. The CDR3 is 17 residues long. Trimming shortened V by 0 bases and J by 3 bases, and 15 bases separated the two germline ends. The CDR3 region has the DNA TGTGCCATCAGTGAGTCGGTCTCCAAGGGTTCCAATCAGCCCCAGCATTTT. This sequence encodes CAISESVSKGSNQPQHF.

This clone was recorded a few times. The chain is built from TRBV19 and TRBJ1-5; no firm D call. This CDR3 spans 11 amino acids. Trimming pared 7 bases from V and 7 bases from J, leaving 8 bases between. CDR1 is LNHDA and CDR2 is SQIVND in the germline V gene (reference sequence). The CDR3 protein is CASTPRQPQHF. Written as DNA, the CDR3 is TGTGCCAGTACCCCCCGGCAGCCCCAGCATTTT.

This chain links TRBV27 with TRBJ2-2; the D is unclear. The CDR3 totals 12 residues. V was cut by 7 bases and J by 7 bases, with 10 bases left in between. Germline values: CDR1 MNHEY, CDR2 SMNVEV (reference sequence). The CDR3 DNA follows: TGTGCCAGCACCCAAACACGCGGGGAGCTGTTTTTT. This gives the protein CASTQTRGELFF.

The gene calls are TRBV5-1 and TRBJ2-4; TRBD2 might be the D (5 bases). The ends were cut back, 7 bases at V and 0 bases at J, with 14 bases in the middle. The V gene's germline CDR1 is SGHRS and CDR2 YFSETQ. The CDR3 extends over 15 amino acids. The CDR3 DNA is TGCGCCAGCCCTACGGCGGGTCTAGCCAAAAACATTCAGTACTTC. This gives the protein CASPTAGLAKNIQYF.

Judged by abundance, this clone is medium-sized. The genes are TRBV29-1 and TRBJ1-3; no clear D gene. The CDR3 length is 13 residues. The V gene's germline CDR1 is SQVTM and CDR2 ANQGSEA. V lost 1 base to trimming and J lost 4 bases, with 8 bases between them. CDR3 protein: CSVEASVGNTIYF. As DNA, the CDR3 is TGCAGCGTTGAAGCATCGGTAGGAAACACCATATATTTT.

The chain couples TRBV5-1 to TRBJ2-7; D gene uncertain. Germline V gene lookup returns CDR1 SGHRS and CDR2 YFSETQ. This CDR3 contains 13 residues. Trimming removed 4 bases at V and 5 bases at J, with 13 bases between. CDR3 loop: CASSPQAENEQYF. The CDR3 DNA reads TGCGCCAGCAGCCCTCAGGCTGAAAACGAGCAGTACTTC.

This chain uses TRBV7-9 with TRBJ2-1; the D is unclear. Germline V gene lookup returns CDR1 SEHNR and CDR2 FQNEAQ (reference sequence). This CDR3 has 13 amino acids. V lost 0 bases to trimming and J lost 6 bases, with 6 bases between them. CDR3 DNA: TGTGCCAGCAGCTTAGCCGGGTTCAATGAGCAGTTCTTC. Translated, it gives CASSLAGFNEQFF.

DNA of the CDR3: TGTGCCAGCAGCCTTCTGAGGGCAGATACGCAGTATTTT. Translation: CASSLLRADTQYF. J is TRBJ2-3 and V is TRBV16; D is perhaps TRBD2 (5 bases). CDR3 length equals 13 residues. Germline-derived CDR1 and CDR2 are KGHSY and FQNENV. V lost 4 bases and J 4 bases, leaving 9 bases between the germline ends.

This rearrangement joins TRBV2 to TRBJ1-5, with D possibly matching TRBD1 (5 bases). Trimming took off 3 bases at V and 4 bases at J, with 7 bases between the two ends. CDR1 and CDR2 from the germline V gene are SNHLY and FYNNEI. The CDR3 is 13 amino acids. CDR3 residues: CASSDGANQPQHF. DNA of the CDR3: TGTGCCAGCAGTGACGGGGCGAATCAGCCCCAGCATTTT. Drawing the rest from reference TRBV2 and TRBJ1-5, the complete variable domain is EPEVTQTPSHQVTQMGQEVILRCVPISNHLYFYWYRQILGQKVEFLVSFYNNEISEKSEIFDDQFSVERPDGSNFTLKIRSTKLEDSAMYFCASSDGANQPQHFGDGTRLSIL.

The V and J genes are TRBV15 and TRBJ2-5; weak D call: TRBD2 (5 bases). The closer fit of TRBJ2-7 to the DNA end suggests the J call may be wrong. The CDR3 contains 12 residues. Germline CDR1 is LNHNV and CDR2 is YYDKDF (reference sequence). CDR3 loop: CATGSGNYEQYF. For the CDR3, the DNA is TGTGCCACCGGGTCGGGAAACTACGAGCAGTACTTC.

The chain is built from TRBV4-2 and TRBJ2-3; TRBD2 might be the D (5 bases). V was trimmed by 0 bases and J by 0 bases, leaving 13 bases between them. The germline CDR1 and CDR2 sequences are LGHNA and YNFKEQ. This CDR3 is built from 17 residues. CDR3 sequence (DNA): TGTGCCAGCAGCCAAGAACCCAGCGGAGCTAGCACAGATACGCAGTATTTT. Protein product: CASSQEPSGASTDTQYF.

V usage is TRBV30 and J usage is TRBJ1-4; D remains ambiguous. Germline CDR1 reads GTSNPN; CDR2 reads SVGIG (reference sequence). The V end was cut by 5 bases, the J end by 8 bases, with 24 bases between. The CDR3 totals 16 residues. The chain's CDR3 is CAWDPETDISGEKLFF. In DNA, the CDR3 is TGTGCCTGGGATCCCGAAACAGATATTTCAGGAGAAAAACTGTTTTTT.

The chain is built from TRBV29-1 and TRBJ2-2; TRBD2 aligns across 11 bases. CDR1 and CDR2 from the germline V gene are SQVTM and ANQGSEA. The V segment lost 3 bases and the J segment 7 bases; nucleotides outside the gene matches: 7. The length of the CDR3 is 15 residues. The CDR3 sequence is CSVEAASGRLGELFF. Written as DNA, the CDR3 is TGCAGCGTTGAGGCGGCTAGCGGGAGGCTCGGGGAGCTGTTTTTT.

This chain links TRBV4-1 with TRBJ2-1; TRBD2 agrees at 8 bases. The germline gives CDR1 MGHRA, CDR2 YSYEKL. The CDR3 has 16 amino acids. V trimming: 0 bases; J trimming: 5 bases; junction bases outside the gene matches: 6. This CDR3 reads CASSQDWTSTHNEQFF. Written as DNA, the CDR3 is TGCGCCAGCAGCCAAGATTGGACTAGCACCCACAATGAGCAGTTCTTC.

The V gene is TRBV6-1, the J gene TRBJ2-7; 7 bases are a match to TRBD1. J was trimmed by 2 bases and V by 0 bases; bases with no gene match: 7. Germline-derived CDR1 and CDR2 are MNHNS and SASEGT. The CDR3 covers 16 residues. CDR3 protein: CASSEAWTGAPYEQYF. CDR3 sequence (DNA): TGTGCCAGCAGTGAAGCGTGGACAGGAGCCCCCTACGAGCAGTACTTC.

The chain uses TRBV4-2 and TRBJ1-4, with 7 bases identical to TRBD1. This CDR3 has 17 residues. The junction had 7 bases not matched to a gene; V was cut back by 3 bases and J by 0 bases. The germline V gene encodes CDR1 LGHNA and CDR2 YNFKEQ. The CDR3, as DNA: TGTGCCAGCAGCCACTCCAGGGGGGATGCAACTAATGAAAAACTGTTTTTT. Residues: CASSHSRGDATNEKLFF.

The V gene is TRBV6-1, the J gene TRBJ2-1; D perhaps matches TRBD2 (5 bases). Germline V gene data show CDR1 as MNHNS and CDR2 as SASEGT. The CDR3 length is 13 residues. Deletions cut 3 bases from V and 4 bases from J, with 7 bases between. The CDR3 DNA reads TGTGCCAGCAGTGACGGGATTTACAATGAGCAGTTCTTC. Translating gives CASSDGIYNEQFF.

The V and J genes are TRBV27 and TRBJ2-7; TRBD2 aligns across 14 bases. CDR3 length: 15 residues. V dropped 6 bases and J dropped 6; count of bases not matched to a gene: 7. Germline values: CDR1 MNHEY, CDR2 SMNVEV (reference sequence). For the CDR3, the DNA is TGTGCCAGCAGCCCCGGGACTAGCGGGAGCAGCGAGCAGTACTTC. Protein sequence: CASSPGTSGSSEQYF.

This chain connects TRBV6-1 to TRBJ1-5; D not certain. This CDR3 is 13 amino acids long. The ends were cut back, 4 bases at V and 6 bases at J, with 10 bases in the middle. The germline V gene encodes CDR1 MNHNS and CDR2 SASEGT. In DNA form, the CDR3 reads TGTGCCAGCAGTGCCCTCAGAGGTCAGCCCCAGCATTTT. It is translated as CASSALRGQPQHF.

The chain employs TRBV5-1 and TRBJ2-7; 10 bases map to TRBD2. The germline V gene has CDR1 SGHRS and CDR2 YFSETQ. The CDR3 loop spans 19 amino acids. Trimming removed 2 bases from V and 0 bases from J; junction bases left unmatched: 14. CDR3 region: CASSFATSGEGGSSYEQYF. Here the CDR3 DNA reads TGCGCCAGCAGCTTCGCTACTAGCGGGGAGGGGGGAAGCTCCTACGAGCAGTACTTC.

V is TRBV27 and J is TRBJ1-1; D is unclear. Germline CDR1 is MNHEY and CDR2 is SMNVEV (reference sequence). The CDR3 length is 12 residues. V gave up 5 bases and J gave up 4 bases, with 8 bases separating them. CDR3 in amino acids: CASSVEGTEAFF. The CDR3 region has the DNA TGTGCCAGCAGTGTCGAGGGCACTGAAGCTTTCTTT.